This passage covers 3 T cell receptor beta chains from one sample sequenced in a study of blood T cell repertoires in COVID-19. Sequencing used immunoSEQ multiplex PCR; TCRdb keeps in-frame clones, though not all of them. The sample shows over 200,000 clones, about nine tenths of them seen only once. Sequencing used peripheral blood. These receptors all stem from an older woman with acute or convalescent COVID-19.

The chain carries TRBV9 and TRBJ1-1; perhaps TRBD1 as D (5 bases). V was shortened by 3 bases and J by 3 bases, with 12 bases between the two germline ends. Germline V gene lookup returns CDR1 SGDLS and CDR2 YYNGEE. The CDR3 is 14 amino acids. Here the CDR3 reads CASSALDTYTEAFF. The CDR3 DNA reads TGTGCCAGCAGCGCCCTGGACACCTACACTGAAGCTTTCTTT.

The chain uses TRBV12-2 and TRBJ2-1; TRBD2 is taken as the D call from the table, unchecked against the DNA. TRBV12-2 is listed as a pseudogene. The CDR3 contains 16 residues. Written as DNA, the CDR3 is TGTGCAAGTCGCTCGTCTAGCGGGAGGCACTACAATGAGCAGTTCTTC. It is translated as CASRSSSGRHYNEQFF.

V and J are TRBV3-1 (or the pseudogene TRBV3-2) and TRBJ2-7, with D maybe TRBD2 (5 bases). The CDR3 is made up of 13 amino acids. Trimming pared 7 bases from V and 0 bases from J, leaving 10 bases between. The germline gives CDR1 LGHDT, CDR2 YNNKEL (reference sequence). CDR3 sequence reads: CASMERGSYEQYF. In DNA, the CDR3 is TGTGCCAGCATGGAACGGGGCTCCTACGAGCAGTACTTC.